This T cell receptor (beta chain) comes out of a study of T cell responses to AZD1222 COVID-19 vaccine. Background on the study: Doses given second, at about 4 or about 12 weeks, were pooled.

Sequenced by immunoSEQ multiplex PCR; TCRdb stores in-frame clones only, minus some. The table shows over 100,000 clones, with roughly 93% occurring only once. Findings and limits, study-wide: The study reported that nearly half of spike-specific TCRs target unmutated variant regions.

Note on this clone: The antigen remains undetermined.

With 5 bases removed from V and 5 bases from J, the gap between germline ends came to 16 bases. CDR1 is MNHEY and CDR2 is SVGEGT in the germline V gene. The CDR3 length is 14 residues. This receptor was obtained from an adult in good health. This material consisted of peripheral blood, taken on day 0 of AZD1222 vaccination. The V call is TRBV6-2 or TRBV6-3, the J call TRBJ2-7; D gene ambiguous. CDR3 protein: CASSTAGMQDEQYF. The CDR3 nucleotides are TGTGCCAGCAGTACAGCAGGAATGCAGGACGAGCAGTACTTC.